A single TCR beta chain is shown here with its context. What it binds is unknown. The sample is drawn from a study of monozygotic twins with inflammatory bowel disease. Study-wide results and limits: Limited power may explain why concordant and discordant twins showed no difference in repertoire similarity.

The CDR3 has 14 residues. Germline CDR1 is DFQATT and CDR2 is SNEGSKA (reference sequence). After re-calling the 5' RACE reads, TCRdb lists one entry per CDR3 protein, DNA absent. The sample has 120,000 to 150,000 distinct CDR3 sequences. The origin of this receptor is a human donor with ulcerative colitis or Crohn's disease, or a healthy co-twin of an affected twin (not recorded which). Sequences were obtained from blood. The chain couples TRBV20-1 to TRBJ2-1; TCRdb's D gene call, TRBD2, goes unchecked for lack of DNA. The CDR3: CSARLAGVYNEQFF.